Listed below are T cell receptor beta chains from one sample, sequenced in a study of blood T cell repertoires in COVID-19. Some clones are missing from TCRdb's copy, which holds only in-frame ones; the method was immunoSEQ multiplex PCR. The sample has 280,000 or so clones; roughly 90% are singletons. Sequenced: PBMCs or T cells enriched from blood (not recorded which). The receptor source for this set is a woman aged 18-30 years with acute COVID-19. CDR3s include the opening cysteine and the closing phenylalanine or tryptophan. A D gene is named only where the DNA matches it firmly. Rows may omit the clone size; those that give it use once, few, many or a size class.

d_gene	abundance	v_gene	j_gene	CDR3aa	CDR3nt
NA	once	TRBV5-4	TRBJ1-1	CASSLPTGNTEAFF	TGTGCCAGCAGCTTGCCAACAGGGAACACTGAAGCTTTCTTT
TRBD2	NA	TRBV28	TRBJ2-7	CASSSPPGLASLYYEQYF	TGTGCCAGCAGTTCCCCCCCCGGACTAGCTTCTCTCTACTACGAGCAGTACTTC
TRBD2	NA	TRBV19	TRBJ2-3	CASKHGREGDTQYF	TGTGCCAGTAAGCATGGTCGGGAGGGAGATACGCAGTATTTT
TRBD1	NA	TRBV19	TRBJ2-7	CASTKGQGAYEQYF	TGTGCCAGTACGAAGGGACAGGGGGCCTACGAGCAGTACTTC
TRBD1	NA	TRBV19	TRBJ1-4	CASPSGGTGNEKLFF	TGTGCCAGTCCCTCGGGGGGGACAGGGAATGAAAAACTGTTTTTT
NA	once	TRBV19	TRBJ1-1	CASSIRLEAFF	TGTGCCAGTAGTATCAGGTTGGAAGCTTTCTTT
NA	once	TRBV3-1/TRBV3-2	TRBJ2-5	CASRGGTGPETQYF	TGTGCCAGCAGGGGGGGGACAGGTCCAGAGACCCAGTACTTC
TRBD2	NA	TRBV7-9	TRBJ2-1	CASSELAGAEQFF	TGTGCCAGCAGCGAACTAGCGGGAGCTGAGCAGTTCTTC
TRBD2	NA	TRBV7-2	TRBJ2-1	CASSLGGTSGQYNEQFF	TGTGCCAGCAGCTTAGGCGGGACTAGCGGGCAATACAATGAGCAGTTCTTC
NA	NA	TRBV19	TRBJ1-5	CASSSQGIGNQPQHF	TGTGCCAGTAGTAGCCAGGGAATAGGCAATCAGCCCCAGCATTTT
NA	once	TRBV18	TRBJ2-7	CASSNLLEQQYF	TGTGCCAGCTCAAATTTATTGGAGCAGCAGTACTTC
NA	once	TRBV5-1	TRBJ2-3	CASSFTGDLPTDTQYF	TGCGCCAGCAGCTTCACCGGGGATCTTCCCACAGATACGCAGTATTTT
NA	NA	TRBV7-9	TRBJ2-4	CASSLAARQLYF	TGTGCCAGCAGCTTAGCGGCGCGACAGCTGTACTTC
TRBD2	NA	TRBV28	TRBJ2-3	CASSRAGGRAIDTQYF	TGTGCCAGCAGTCGAGCCGGCGGGAGGGCCATAGATACGCAGTATTTT
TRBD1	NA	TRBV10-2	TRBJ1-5	CASSPITRQGRQPQHF	TGCGCCAGCAGTCCTATCACAAGACAGGGTCGCCAGCCCCAGCATTTT
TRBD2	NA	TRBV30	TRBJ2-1	CAWSNLAVTYNEQFF	TGTGCCTGGAGTAATCTAGCGGTAACCTACAATGAGCAGTTCTTC
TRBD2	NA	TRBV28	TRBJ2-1	CASSLFRTSGGDNEQFF	TGTGCCAGCAGTTTATTCCGGACTAGCGGGGGGGACAATGAGCAGTTCTTC
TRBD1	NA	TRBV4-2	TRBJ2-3	CASSQWDRQTDTQYF	TGTGCCAGCAGCCAATGGGACAGGCAGACAGATACGCAGTATTTT
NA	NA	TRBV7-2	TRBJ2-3	CASSLQSKPQADTQYF	TGTGCCAGCAGCCTGCAAAGCAAACCCCAAGCAGATACGCAGTATTTT
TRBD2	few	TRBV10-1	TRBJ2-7	CASSSMIAGEYEQYF	TGCGCCAGCAGTTCCATGATAGCGGGAGAATACGAGCAGTACTTC
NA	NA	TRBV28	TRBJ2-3	CASRESTDTQYF	TGTGCCAGTAGGGAGAGCACAGATACGCAGTATTTT
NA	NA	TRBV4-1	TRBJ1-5	CASSQDGATVQPQHF	TGCGCCAGCAGCCAAGACGGCGCCACAGTGCAGCCCCAGCATTTT
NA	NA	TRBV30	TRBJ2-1	CAWTGGNEQFF	TGTGCCTGGACTGGCGGCAATGAGCAGTTCTTC
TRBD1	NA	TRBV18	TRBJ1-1	CASSTKRQGIKNTEAFF	TGTGCCAGCTCTACGAAGCGACAGGGGATAAAGAACACTGAAGCTTTCTTT
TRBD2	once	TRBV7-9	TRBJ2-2	CASSGLAGDGELFF	TGTGCCAGCAGTGGACTAGCGGGAGACGGGGAGCTGTTTTTT
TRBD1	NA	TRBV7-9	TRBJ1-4	CASSQGGQGVRLFF	TGTGCCAGCAGCCAGGGTGGACAGGGGGTGAGACTGTTTTTT
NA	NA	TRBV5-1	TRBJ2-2	CASSGSAGFNVGELFF	TGCGCCAGCAGCGGTTCCGCGGGGTTTAACGTCGGGGAGCTGTTTTTT
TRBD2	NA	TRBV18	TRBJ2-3	CASSPGLAGGPADTQYF	TGTGCCAGCTCACCAGGGTTGGCGGGAGGGCCGGCAGATACGCAGTATTTT
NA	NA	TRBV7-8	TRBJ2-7	CASSPKLGLGRGEQYF	TGTGCCAGCAGCCCAAAACTGGGGCTAGGAAGAGGCGAGCAGTACTTC
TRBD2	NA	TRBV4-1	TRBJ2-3	CASSQEGWSGSADTQYF	TGCGCCAGCAGCCAAGAAGGGTGGAGCGGGAGCGCAGATACGCAGTATTTT
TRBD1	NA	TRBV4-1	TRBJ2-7	CASSPPGQGAYEQYF	TGCGCCAGCAGCCCGCCGGGCCAGGGGGCATACGAGCAGTACTTC
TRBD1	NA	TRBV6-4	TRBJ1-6	CASSPTRGPYNSPLHF	TGTGCCAGCAGTCCTACTAGGGGGCCCTATAATTCACCCCTCCACTTT
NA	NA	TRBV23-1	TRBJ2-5	CASSQPNLYQETQYF	TGCGCCAGCAGTCAGCCGAACTTGTACCAAGAGACCCAGTACTTC
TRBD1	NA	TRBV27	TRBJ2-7	CASKPDRGPMYEQYF	TGTGCCAGCAAGCCCGACAGGGGGCCAATGTACGAGCAGTACTTC
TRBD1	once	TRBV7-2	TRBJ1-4	CASSTGTAPNEKLFF	TGTGCCAGCAGCACGGGGACAGCCCCTAATGAAAAACTGTTTTTT
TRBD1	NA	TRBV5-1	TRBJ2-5	CASSRGPQETQYF	TGCGCCAGCAGCAGGGGGCCTCAAGAGACCCAGTACTTC
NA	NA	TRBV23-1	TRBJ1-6	CAITSGRLGNSPLHF	TGCGCCATCACCTCAGGCAGGCTTGGGAATTCACCCCTCCACTTT
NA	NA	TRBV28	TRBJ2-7	CASSLLSYEQYF	TGTGCCAGCAGTTTACTATCCTACGAGCAGTACTTC
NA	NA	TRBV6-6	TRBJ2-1	CASSYSNWGGYNEQFF	TGTGCCAGCAGTTACTCCAACTGGGGCGGCTACAATGAGCAGTTCTTC
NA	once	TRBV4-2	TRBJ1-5	CASSQVGEGQPQHF	TGTGCCAGCAGCCAGGTTGGGGAGGGTCAGCCCCAGCATTTT
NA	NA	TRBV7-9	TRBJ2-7	CASSLNGVSYEQYF	TGTGCCAGCAGCTTAAACGGAGTCTCCTACGAGCAGTACTTC
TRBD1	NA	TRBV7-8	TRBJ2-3	CASSPRDSGPTSTDTQYF	TGTGCCAGCAGCCCCCGGGACAGTGGTCCGACTAGCACAGATACGCAGTATTTT
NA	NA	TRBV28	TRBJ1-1	CASSFEFYREGVKAFF	TGTGCCAGCAGTTTCGAGTTCTACAGGGAAGGAGTAAAAGCTTTCTTT
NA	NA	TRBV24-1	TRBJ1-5	CATSDLGSQPQHF	TGTGCCACCAGTGATCTGGGGAGTCAGCCCCAGCATTTT
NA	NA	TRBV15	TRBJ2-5	CATSRAAGPETQYF	TGTGCCACCAGCAGAGCGGCGGGGCCAGAGACCCAGTACTTC
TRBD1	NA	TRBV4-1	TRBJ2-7	CASSQVPDDRAYEQYF	TGCGCCAGCAGCCAAGTCCCCGACGACAGGGCCTACGAGCAGTACTTC
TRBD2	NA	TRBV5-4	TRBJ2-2	CASSAHGPSGKAGELFF	TGTGCCAGCAGCGCCCATGGGCCTAGCGGGAAGGCCGGGGAGCTGTTTTTT
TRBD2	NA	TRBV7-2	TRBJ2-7	CASSFGAGGFYEQYF	TGTGCCAGCAGCTTCGGAGCGGGAGGGTTCTACGAGCAGTACTTC
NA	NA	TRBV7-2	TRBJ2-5	CASSSAQGQETQYF	TGTGCCAGCAGCTCCGCCCAGGGGCAAGAGACCCAGTACTTC
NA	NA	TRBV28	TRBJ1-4	CASSWRDPRAEKLFF	TGTGCCAGCAGTTGGAGGGATCCTAGGGCTGAAAAACTGTTTTTT
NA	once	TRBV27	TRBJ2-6	CASSLSHTAVSGANVLTF	TGTGCCAGCAGTTTATCCCATACAGCCGTCTCTGGGGCCAACGTCCTGACTTTC
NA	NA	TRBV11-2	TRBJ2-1	CASSATGTYQFF	TGTGCCAGCAGCGCAACCGGGACTTATCAGTTCTTC
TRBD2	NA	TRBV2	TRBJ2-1	CASSGLAAYNEQFF	TGTGCCAGCAGTGGACTAGCGGCTTACAATGAGCAGTTCTTC
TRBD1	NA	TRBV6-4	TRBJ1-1	CASRGGTGEAFF	TGTGCCAGCAGGGGGGGGACAGGGGAGGCTTTCTTT